The next 27 T cell receptor beta chains were all read from a single sample in a study of control samples from healthy donors and cancer patients. Measured with immunoSEQ multiplex PCR; TCRdb has only the in-frame clones, and not every one. Of around 110,000 clones in the sample, 93% were seen once. The sequenced material came from blood. Every receptor here comes from a man aged 25-45 years in good health.

The chain couples TRBV4-1 to TRBJ1-3; 9 bases are shared with TRBD1. Losses at the gene ends were 4 bases for V and 3 bases for J; bases not matched to a gene: 16. CDR3 length: 19 residues. The V gene's germline CDR1 is MGHRA and CDR2 YSYEKL. The CDR3 DNA reads as TGCGCCAGCAGCCCCCTTGGACAGGGGCCACGGGAGAGTGGAAACACCATATATTTT. Its protein is CASSPLGQGPRESGNTIYF.

The V gene is TRBV7-9, the J gene TRBJ2-3; possibly TRBD2 for D (5 bases). Per the germline V gene, CDR1 is SEHNR and CDR2 is FQNEAQ (reference sequence). Trimming took 2 bases from V and 1 from J, leaving 13 bases between them. This CDR3 is built from 16 residues. This CDR3 is CASSLKPGLGTDTQYF. The CDR3 DNA follows: TGTGCCAGCAGCTTAAAGCCGGGGTTAGGCACAGATACGCAGTATTTT.

The chain employs TRBV28 and TRBJ2-7; tentatively, D is TRBD2 (6 bases). CDR3 length: 16 amino acids. In germline, CDR1 is MDHEN, CDR2 SYDVKM. Trimming shortened V by 4 bases and J by 0 bases, and 16 bases separated the two germline ends. The CDR3 region has the DNA TGTGCCAGCAGTTCGGCGGGGATATTTAGCTCCTACGAGCAGTACTTC. Translated, it gives CASSSAGIFSSYEQYF.

The J gene is TRBJ2-5, the V gene TRBV5-1; no definite D call. Germline CDR1 SGHRS, CDR2 YFSETQ. Trimming took off 1 base at V and 5 bases at J, with 15 bases between the two ends. This CDR3 region has 15 residues. CDR3 sequence reads: CASSLSQREGETQYF. CDR3 nucleotides: TGCGCCAGCAGCTTGTCCCAGAGAGAAGGTGAGACCCAGTACTTC.

The chain links TRBV2 to TRBJ2-5, with D possibly TRBD2 on 6 matching bases. Deletions cut 8 bases from V and 0 bases from J, with 13 bases between. Per the germline V gene, CDR1 is SNHLY and CDR2 is FYNNEI. The CDR3 covers 14 residues. The CDR3 reads CASSAGRNQETQYF. CDR3 coding DNA: TGTGCCAGCTCGGCGGGGCGGAACCAAGAGACCCAGTACTTC. The complete variable domain, with remaining parts taken from reference TRBV2 and TRBJ2-5, reads EPEVTQTPSHQVTQMGQEVILRCVPISNHLYFYWYRQILGQKVEFLVSFYNNEISEKSEIFDDQFSVERPDGSNFTLKIRSTKLEDSAMYFCASSAGRNQETQYFGPGTRLLVL.

The rearrangement links TRBV7-6 to TRBJ1-4; D gene ambiguous. Looked up from germline, CDR1 is SGHVS and CDR2 is FNYEAQ. The V gene lost 3 bases and the J gene lost 5 bases, with 10 bases spanning the gap. The CDR3 totals 14 residues. DNA of the CDR3: TGTGCCAGCAGCTTTTCCCAGACAAATGAAAAACTGTTTTTT. It translates to CASSFSQTNEKLFF.

The V call is TRBV6-2 or TRBV6-3, the J call TRBJ2-3, with D unclear. This CDR3 comprises 11 residues. V lost 6 bases to trimming and J lost 2 bases, with 3 bases between them. The germline gives CDR1 MNHEY, CDR2 SVGEGT. Written as DNA, the CDR3 is TGTGCCAGCAGCTCCACAGATACGCAGTATTTT. Translated: CASSSTDTQYF.

Only a few counts were recorded for this clone. This chain joins TRBV4-1 and TRBJ1-2; D is ambiguous. CDR1 is MGHRA and CDR2 is YSYEKL in the germline V gene. This CDR3 is 16 amino acids long. V was trimmed by 0 bases and J by 5 bases, leaving 16 bases between them. The CDR3 loop reads CASSQDGQAETYGYTF. CDR3 sequence (DNA): TGCGCCAGCAGCCAAGATGGGCAGGCCGAGACTTATGGCTACACCTTC.

V gene TRBV5-4 combines with J gene TRBJ2-7; 13 bases agree with TRBD2. The CDR3 is 15 amino acids. Germline CDR1 and CDR2: SGHNT and YYREEE (reference sequence). V was pared by 4 bases and J by 2 bases, with 3 bases of the junction left unmatched. The CDR3 DNA reads TGTGCCAGCAGCCTCGGGACTAGCGGGACCTACGAGCAGTACTTC. Protein: CASSLGTSGTYEQYF.

The J gene is TRBJ2-5, the V gene TRBV6-5, with TRBD1 as a possible D gene (5 bases). Between the trimmed V and J ends, which lost 5 bases and 0 bases, there was a span of 7 bases. The CDR3 spans 13 residues. Germline CDR1 and CDR2: MNHEY and SVGAGI. The CDR3: CASSQTDQETQYF. As DNA, the CDR3 is TGTGCCAGCAGTCAGACAGACCAAGAGACCCAGTACTTC.

This clone was seen only once. The gene calls are TRBV3-1 (or the pseudogene TRBV3-2) and TRBJ1-2, with a weak D call TRBD1 (5 bases). Germline assignment: CDR1 LGHDT and CDR2 YNNKEL (reference sequence). The CDR3 runs to 15 residues. Trimming stripped 2 bases from V and 3 bases from J, with 13 bases between. CDR3 sequence reads: CASSQPSAGYYGYTF. CDR3 DNA: TGTGCCAGCAGCCAACCATCGGCAGGGTACTATGGCTACACCTTC.

The sample holds a few counts of this clone. This rearrangement joins TRBV7-9 to TRBJ2-2, with D uncertain. V was trimmed by 4 bases and J by 2 bases, leaving 5 bases between them. The germline gives CDR1 SEHNR, CDR2 FQNEAQ (reference sequence). This CDR3 comprises 13 residues. The DNA for the CDR3 is TGTGCCAGCAGCTCCGCTAACACCGGGGAGCTGTTTTTT. Translating it yields CASSSANTGELFF.

This rearrangement joins TRBV14 to TRBJ1-2; unclear D gene. Per the germline V gene, CDR1 is SGHDN and CDR2 is FVKESK. The CDR3 consists of 13 residues. V lost 0 bases to trimming and J lost 4 bases, with 6 bases between them. The CDR3 reads CASSQEVTYGYTF. CDR3 nucleotides: TGTGCCAGCAGCCAAGAGGTGACCTATGGCTACACCTTC.

The V call is TRBV9, the J call TRBJ1-6; D possibly corresponds to TRBD1 (6 bases). V was clipped by 3 bases and J by 1 base, with 14 bases between them. Looked up from germline, CDR1 is SGDLS and CDR2 is YYNGEE. The CDR3 has 17 residues. The CDR3, as DNA: TGTGCCAGCAGCGAGGGAAACACAGGGTCCTATAATTCACCCCTCCACTTT. Translated, it gives CASSEGNTGSYNSPLHF.

The rearrangement uses TRBV12-3 or TRBV12-4 and TRBJ2-3, with D hard to call. The CDR3 runs to 13 residues. V lost 5 bases to trimming and J lost 2 bases, with 8 bases between them. The CDR3 bases are TGTGCCAGCAGTGGATCTACCACAGATACGCAGTATTTT. This codes for CASSGSTTDTQYF.

This rearrangement joins TRBV29-1 to TRBJ1-6, with D maybe TRBD1 (5 bases). This CDR3 has 14 residues. Trimming stripped 6 bases from V and 10 bases from J, with 19 bases between. CDR1 and CDR2 from the germline V gene are SQVTM and ANQGSEA. CDR3 sequence reads: CSVSGANGASPLHF. The CDR3 bases are TGCAGCGTCTCCGGGGCGAATGGGGCGTCACCCCTCCACTTT.

This clone was detected once. The chain recombines TRBV5-1 with TRBJ2-3; TRBD1 agrees at 7 bases. CDR1 and CDR2 from the germline V gene are SGHRS and YFSETQ. J was trimmed by 0 bases and V by 7 bases; bases with no gene match: 2. The CDR3 contains 13 residues. CDR3: CASGGQSTDTQYF. CDR3 DNA: TGCGCCAGCGGGGGACAGAGCACAGATACGCAGTATTTT. Supplemented by reference TRBV5-1 and TRBJ2-3, the full variable domain reads KAGVTQTPRYLIKTRGQQVTLSCSPISGHRSVSWYQQTPGQGLQFLFEYFSETQRNKGNFPGRFSGRQFSNSRSEMNVSTLELGDSALYLCASGGQSTDTQYFGPGTRLTVL.

The rearrangement joins TRBV28 to TRBJ1-2; D unresolved. Germline V gene sequence: CDR1 MDHEN, CDR2 SYDVKM. The CDR3 is 11 residues long. V was shortened by 8 bases and J by 0 bases, with 4 bases between the two germline ends. For the CDR3, the DNA is TGTGCCAGCGTGGCTAACTATGGCTACACCTTC. Amino acid sequence: CASVANYGYTF.

The V call is TRBV6-5, the J call TRBJ1-5; D is perhaps TRBD1 (5 bases). Germline loops: CDR1 MNHEY, CDR2 SVGAGI. The CDR3 contains 15 residues. V was shortened by 7 bases and J by 6 bases, with 19 bases between the two germline ends. CDR3 in amino acids: CASTPRAGLTQPQHF. The CDR3 bases are TGTGCCAGCACCCCTAGGGCAGGGCTTACTCAGCCCCAGCATTTT.

The rearrangement joins TRBV11-2 to TRBJ1-1; 9 bases agree with TRBD1. The J segment lost 2 bases and the V segment lost 1 base, leaving 11 bases of the junction unmatched. CDR3 length equals 18 residues. Germline values: CDR1 SGHAT, CDR2 FQNNGV. The chain's CDR3 is CASSLVWGRTGENTEAFF. CDR3 DNA: TGTGCCAGCAGCTTAGTTTGGGGGAGGACAGGGGAAAACACTGAAGCTTTCTTT.

The chain carries TRBV5-4 and TRBJ1-4; 10 bases map to TRBD1. J was trimmed by 8 bases and V by 2 bases; bases with no gene match: 6. CDR1 is SGHNT, CDR2 YYREEE, per germline (reference sequence). The CDR3 sequence is 15 residues long. The CDR3 loop is CASSFNDRGQEKLFF. The CDR3 nucleotides read TGTGCCAGCAGCTTTAACGACAGGGGGCAGGAAAAACTGTTTTTT.

The rearrangement links TRBV9 to TRBJ1-2; no definite D call. The V end was cut by 4 bases, the J end by 8 bases, with 12 bases between. CDR1 and CDR2 (germline): SGDLS, YYNGEE. This CDR3 has 12 amino acids. The CDR3 coding sequence is TGTGCCAGCAGCCTCGGTGGGCGAGGCTACACCTTC. Its protein product is CASSLGGRGYTF. Supplemented by reference TRBV9 and TRBJ1-2, the full variable domain reads DSGVTQTPKHLITATGQRVTLRCSPRSGDLSVYWYQQSLDQGLQFLIQYYNGEERAKGNILERFSAQQFPDLHSELNLSSLELGDSALYFCASSLGGRGYTFGSGTRLTVV.

The gene calls are TRBV5-1 and TRBJ1-1, with D unclear. The CDR3 consists of 14 residues. The germline V gene encodes CDR1 SGHRS and CDR2 YFSETQ. The V gene lost 6 bases and the J gene lost 2 bases, with 14 bases spanning the gap. CDR3 coding DNA: TGCGCCAGCATCCCACCGGGTCCCAACACTGAAGCTTTCTTT. It encodes CASIPPGPNTEAFF.

This chain connects TRBV7-2 to TRBJ2-1, with 7 bases identical to TRBD1. Trimming took 1 base from V and 0 from J; bases not matched to a gene: 0. Germline V gene data show CDR1 as SGHTA and CDR2 as FQGNSA. This CDR3 region has 15 residues. CDR3: CASSLGQGSYNEQFF. CDR3 DNA: TGTGCCAGCAGCTTAGGACAGGGCTCCTACAATGAGCAGTTCTTC.

V gene TRBV9 combines with J gene TRBJ2-5; TRBD1 matches at 8 bases. V shed 4 bases and J 5 bases; nucleotides not matched to a gene: 7. Germline CDR1 SGDLS, CDR2 YYNGEE. This CDR3 contains 14 residues. The CDR3 reads CASSSDRERETQYF. DNA for the CDR3: TGTGCCAGCAGCTCGGACAGGGAACGGGAGACCCAGTACTTC.

J is TRBJ1-2 and V is TRBV28, with D possibly TRBD1 on 5 matching bases. The CDR3 is 15 amino acids. Germline assignment: CDR1 MDHEN and CDR2 SYDVKM. The germline V and J ends were trimmed by 6 bases and 7 bases, with 21 bases remaining between them. This chain's CDR3 is CASSPRPLGGSGYTF. The CDR3 DNA reads TGTGCCAGCAGCCCACGCCCCCTGGGGGGAAGTGGCTACACCTTC.

The chain joins TRBV9 to TRBJ1-1; D gene ambiguous. Germline CDR1 and CDR2: SGDLS and YYNGEE. The ends were cut back, 0 bases at V and 7 bases at J, with 4 bases in the middle. This CDR3 has 11 residues. The DNA for the CDR3 is TGTGCCAGCAGCGTAGGAATTGAAGCTTTCTTT. The encoded protein is CASSVGIEAFF.